Listed below are T cell receptor beta chains from one sample, sequenced in a study of blood T cells in healthy people across ages. TCRdb itself ran the 5' RACE reads through MiXCR, one entry per CDR3 protein. Seen here are around 800,000 distinct CDR3 sequences, 35% to 60% observed once, and the top ten hold 15% to 20%. Input material: blood. Source of these receptors: a man older than 75 in good health. Each CDR3 is given without its conserved first and last residue. The order of the fields is V gene, CDR3 protein.

TRBV18	ASSPRTADTDTQY
TRBV20-1	SARDGTGENYGYT
TRBV7-2	ASSQGSGSSGANVLT
TRBV7-9	ASRPGQGDYEQY
TRBV10-3	AISDPVKGYEQY
TRBV20-1	SASNTGEGGQPQH
TRBV20-1	SAIMDRDEQF
TRBV3-1	ASSQPTQPGSYNEQF
TRBV28	ASRYARVVDEQY
TRBV12-3/TRBV12-4	ASSYIAGGSYNEQF
TRBV5-1	ASSGAGMITDTQY
TRBV20-1	SARDWVGRASKNIQY
TRBV30	ACPQGSGANVLT